This T cell receptor beta chain was found in a study of blood T cell repertoires in COVID-19. About the study: Acute and convalescent COVID-19 specimens originated in the United States, Italy and Spain. Sources were T cells, B-cell-depleted T cells, or PBMCs; the material itself was cDNA or gDNA.

The germline V gene encodes CDR1 LGHNA and CDR2 YNFKEQ. V dropped 1 base and J dropped 4 bases, with 13 bases sitting between them. The CDR3 loop spans 16 amino acids. Original methodology: Reference gene primers were amplified, and this amplification served to estimate nucleated cell counts. Assay: immunoSEQ multiplex PCR; the TCRdb copy retains only in-frame clones and omits some. Clone size and the V and J calls come from that table; the DNA yielded D and trimming. There are about 200,000 clones in the sample; about 87% occur only once, and approximately 3% lies in the top ten. The specimen was peripheral blood. The TCR sequence derives from a man in his fifties or sixties with acute or convalescent COVID-19. V and J are TRBV4-2 and TRBJ2-2, with D possibly TRBD2 on 5 matching bases. Here the CDR3 DNA reads TGTGCCAGCAGCCAAGTAACCGGGGTCAGCACCGGGGAGCTGTTTTTT. Its protein is CASSQVTGVSTGELFF.